Reported below is one TCR beta chain. Antigen: not known. Assay: immunoSEQ multiplex PCR; the TCRdb copy retains only in-frame clones and omits some. The table shows tens of thousands of clones, with around 93% occurring only once. There are 14 residues in the CDR3. Germline CDR1 is MNHEY and CDR2 is SVGAGI. With 8 bases clipped from V and 6 bases from J, the junction kept 13 bases outside the gene matches. The sample belongs to a study of OX40 agonist ivuxolimab in advanced cancers. Findings and limits, study-wide: On average, CD8+ T cells showed a greater number of expanded clones than CD4+.

The chain joins TRBV6-5 to TRBJ2-7; 7 positions match TRBD2. Sample: CD4+ or CD8+ T cells sorted from blood, taken in a trial of the OX40 agonist ivuxolimab. This TCR derives from an adult with an advanced solid tumor such as melanoma, head and neck, liver or kidney cancer. This CDR3 is CASSAALSGGEQYF. The DNA for the CDR3 is TGTGCCAGCTCAGCGGCCTTATCGGGGGGCGAGCAGTACTTC.